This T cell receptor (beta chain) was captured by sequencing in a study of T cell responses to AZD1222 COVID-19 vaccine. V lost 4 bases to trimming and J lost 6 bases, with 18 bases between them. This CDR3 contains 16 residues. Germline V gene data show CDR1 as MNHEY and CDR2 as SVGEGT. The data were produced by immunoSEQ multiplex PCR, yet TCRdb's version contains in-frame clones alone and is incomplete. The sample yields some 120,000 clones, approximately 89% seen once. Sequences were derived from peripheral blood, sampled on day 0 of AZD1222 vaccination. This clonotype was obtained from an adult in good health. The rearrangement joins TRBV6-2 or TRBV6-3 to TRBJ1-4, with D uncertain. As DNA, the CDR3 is TGTGCCAGCAGTTCCCCCGCGGAGGCGTCTTATGAAAAACTGTTTTTT. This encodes CASSSPAEASYEKLFF.